The 5 T cell receptor beta chains presented below share a single source sample, sequenced in a study of control samples from healthy donors and cancer patients. This table comes from immunoSEQ multiplex PCR, and its TCRdb copy is limited to in-frame clones, with some not included. Of 120,000 to 150,000 clones in the sample, about nine tenths were seen once. The specimen sequenced was blood. Receptors originate from a man younger than 45 in good health.

This chain connects TRBV20-1 to TRBJ2-2, with D unresolved. Deletions cut 6 bases from V and 5 bases from J, with 7 bases between. In germline, CDR1 is DFQATT, CDR2 SNEGSKA (reference sequence). This CDR3 region has 11 residues. The CDR3 protein is CSAKGTGELFF. The CDR3 DNA reads as TGCAGTGCCAAAGGGACCGGGGAGCTGTTTTTT.

The rearrangement links TRBV19 to TRBJ1-4, with no clear D. V was cut by 2 bases and J by 8 bases, with 15 bases left in between. This CDR3 has 15 residues. Germline V CDR1 and CDR2: LNHDA, SQIVND (reference sequence). The DNA of the CDR3 is TGTGCCAGTAGTATATCTAACCTGAGGAGGGAAAAACTGTTTTTT. Translation gives CASSISNLRREKLFF.

The genes are TRBV28 and TRBJ2-5; 8 bases are a match to TRBD2. V lost 8 bases and J lost 3; bases outside the gene matches: 2. This CDR3 comprises 12 residues. CDR1 is MDHEN and CDR2 is SYDVKM in the germline V gene. CDR3 DNA: TGTGCCAGCCGCGGGGGGAAAGAGACCCAGTACTTC. This encodes CASRGGKETQYF.

The V and J genes are TRBV29-1 and TRBJ1-1; 8 bases agree with TRBD1. CDR1 and CDR2 from the germline V gene are SQVTM and ANQGSEA. CDR3 length equals 12 residues. With 4 bases clipped from V and 5 bases from J, the junction kept 3 bases outside the gene matches. The CDR3 nucleotides are TGCAGCGTTGTGGACAGGGTTACTGAAGCTTTCTTT. Its protein product is CSVVDRVTEAFF. The full variable domain, completed using reference TRBV29-1 and TRBJ1-1, is SAVISQKPSRDICQRGTSLTIQCQVDSQVTMMFWYRQQPGQSLTLIATANQGSEATYESGFVIDKFPISRPNLTFSTLTVSNMSPEDSSIYLCSVVDRVTEAFFGQGTRLTVV.

This clone was seen just once. The chain joins TRBV4-1 to TRBJ2-7; TRBD1 agrees at 10 bases. Losses at the gene ends were 6 bases for V and 6 bases for J; bases not matched to a gene: 11. Germline V gives CDR1 MGHRA, CDR2 YSYEKL. The CDR3 consists of 15 residues. CDR3 in amino acids: CASSHTGTGEGEQYF. In nucleotides, the CDR3 is TGCGCCAGCAGTCATACCGGGACAGGGGAGGGCGAGCAGTACTTC.